The source of this TCR beta chain is a study of neurological immune-mediated disorders. The cDNA came from 5'RACE, which used 10-nucleotide random UMIs. TCRdb reprocessed the 5' RACE reads with MiXCR, giving one entry per CDR3 protein. The sample contains about 21,000 distinct CDR3 sequences, around 15% of which appear only once. V shed 1 base, J shed 3 bases, and the junction held 2 bases outside the gene matches. CDR3 size: 15 residues. Per germline, CDR1 SGHRS and CDR2 YFSETQ. There are many counts of this clonotype. Its specificity is unknown. Study conclusions and caveats: The expanded clones of different subjects shared no CDR3 amino acid sequences (suggesting private repertoires in all groups).

The rearrangement uses TRBV5-1 and TRBJ1-4, with TRBD1 identical over 8 bases. This TCR derives from a female donor with HTLV-1-associated myelopathy (HAM/TSP). Sequenced material: PBMCs. This CDR3 reads CASSLQGAANEKLFF. CDR3 DNA sequence: TGCGCCAGCAGCTTGCAGGGGGCGGCTAATGAAAAACTGTTTTTT. The complete variable domain, with remaining parts taken from reference TRBV5-1 and TRBJ1-4, reads KAGVTQTPRYLIKTRGQQVTLSCSPISGHRSVSWYQQTPGQGLQFLFEYFSETQRNKGNFPGRFSGRQFSNSRSEMNVSTLELGDSALYLCASSLQGAANEKLFFGSGTQLSVL.